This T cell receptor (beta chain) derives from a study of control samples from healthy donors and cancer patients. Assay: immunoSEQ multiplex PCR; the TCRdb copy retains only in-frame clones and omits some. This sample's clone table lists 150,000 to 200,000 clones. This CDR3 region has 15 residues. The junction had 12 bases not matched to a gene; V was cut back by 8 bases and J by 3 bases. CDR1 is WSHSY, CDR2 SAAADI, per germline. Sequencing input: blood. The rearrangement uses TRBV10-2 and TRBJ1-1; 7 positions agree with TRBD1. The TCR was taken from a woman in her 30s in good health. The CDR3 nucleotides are TGCGCCAGCTTCCAGTACGGACAGGCTCACACTGAAGCTTTCTTT. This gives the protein CASFQYGQAHTEAFF.